This T cell receptor (beta chain) was sequenced for a study of early T cells in non-severe SARS-CoV-2 infection. On the study more broadly: The authors sequenced bulk RNA from unsorted whole blood, leaving chains unpaired.

Only a few counts were recorded for this clonotype. Deletions cut 5 bases from V and 15 bases from J, with 16 bases between. From germline, CDR1 is SEHNR and CDR2 FQNEAQ (reference sequence). This CDR3 region has 12 residues. Individual cDNA molecules carried attached unique molecular identifiers. MiXCR, run by TCRdb on the 5' RACE reads, gives a single entry per CDR3 protein. The table shows 45,000 to 65,000 distinct CDR3 sequences, with 9.1% occurring only once. Input material: whole blood. The clonotype comes from an adult who was a healthcare worker with PCR-confirmed SARS-CoV-2 infection or an uninfected control (not recorded which). V and J are TRBV7-9 and TRBJ1-4; the D gene is possibly TRBD1 (5 bases). The CDR3 nucleotides are TGTGCCAGCAGCCAAGAGGGACGGCCGATGTTTTTT. It specifies CASSQEGRPMFF.